The T cell receptor (beta chain) described here comes from a study of tissue T cells after allogeneic stem cell transplantation. Per germline, CDR1 FNHDT and CDR2 SITEND (reference sequence). The CDR3 covers 13 residues. V was clipped by 7 bases and J by 3 bases; unmatched bases: 4. Sequenced by immunoSEQ multiplex PCR; TCRdb stores in-frame clones only, minus some. The sample yields tens of thousands of clones, 73% seen once. On this clone: Germline and genes here are mouse. The CDR3 extends 1 residue past the end of the read, so its final part is completed from the germline J gene.

The source of this sequence is a pool of C57BL/6 mice in good health. V usage is TRBV19 and J usage is TRBJ2-5; 8 bases align to TRBD2. The sequenced sample was sorted cells pooled from one or two spleens. CDR3 bases read: TGTGCCAGCGGCCGGGACTGGCAAGACACCCAGTAC. It encodes CASGRDWQDTQY. The whole CDR3 region reads CASGRDWQDTQYF.